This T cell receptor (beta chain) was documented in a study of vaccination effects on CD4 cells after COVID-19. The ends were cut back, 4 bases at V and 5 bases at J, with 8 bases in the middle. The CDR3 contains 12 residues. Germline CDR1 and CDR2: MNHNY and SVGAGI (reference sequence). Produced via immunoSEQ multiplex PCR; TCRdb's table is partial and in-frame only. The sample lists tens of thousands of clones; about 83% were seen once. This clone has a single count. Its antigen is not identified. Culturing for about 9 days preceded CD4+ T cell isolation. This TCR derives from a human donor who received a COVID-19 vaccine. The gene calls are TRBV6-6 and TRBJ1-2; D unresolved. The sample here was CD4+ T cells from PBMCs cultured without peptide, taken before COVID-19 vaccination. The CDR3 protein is CASSSPSYGYTF. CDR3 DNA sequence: TGTGCCAGCAGTTCCCCCAGTTATGGCTACACCTTC.